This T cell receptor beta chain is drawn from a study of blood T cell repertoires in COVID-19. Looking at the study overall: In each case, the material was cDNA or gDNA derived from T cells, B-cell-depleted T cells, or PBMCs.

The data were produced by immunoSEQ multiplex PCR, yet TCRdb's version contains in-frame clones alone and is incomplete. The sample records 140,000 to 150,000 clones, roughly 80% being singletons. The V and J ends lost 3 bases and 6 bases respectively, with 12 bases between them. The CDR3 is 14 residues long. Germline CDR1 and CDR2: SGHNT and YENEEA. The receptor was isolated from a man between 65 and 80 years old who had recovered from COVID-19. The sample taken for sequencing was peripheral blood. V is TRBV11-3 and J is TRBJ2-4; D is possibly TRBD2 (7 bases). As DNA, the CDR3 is TGTGCCAGCAGCTTCCGGGGGGCTGGAAACATTCAGTACTTC. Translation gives CASSFRGAGNIQYF.